This is a list of T cell receptor beta chains from one sample in a study of radiotherapy plus CTLA-4 blockade in lung cancer. Clones were sequenced by immunoSEQ multiplex PCR, and TCRdb holds only the in-frame ones, with some missing. The top ten clones hold roughly 15% of a sample with roughly 69,000 clones, approximately 79% of them seen once. Sample: peripheral blood, taken from a patient treated with radiotherapy plus ipilimumab. The receptors come from a human donor with non-small cell lung cancer whose response to radiotherapy plus ipilimumab could not be evaluated. Some clones in this sample may be carry-over from other donors' samples. Each CDR3 is given with its conserved first and last residue. The D gene is left open where the match is weak. Clone size is shown for a subset of rows, as once, few, many or a class of expanded clone.

V	D	size	J	DNA	CDR3
TRBV2	TRBD1	-	TRBJ2-5	TGTGCCAGCAGTTGGACAGGGGGCTCCGGAGAGACCCAGTACTTC	CASSWTGGSGETQYF
TRBV28	TRBD1	few	TRBJ1-2	TGTGCCAGTAGTCCGGGACAGCGTACATTTGGCTACACCTTC	CASSPGQRTFGYTF
TRBV6-5	-	-	TRBJ1-2	TGTGCCAGCAGTTACTCGGGCAGCTATGGCTACACCTTC	CASSYSGSYGYTF
TRBV11-3	-	few	TRBJ1-3	TGTGCCAGCAGGAACACGGGAAACACCATATATTTT	CASRNTGNTIYF
TRBV7-2	-	once	TRBJ2-2	TGTGCCAGCAGCTCCAGGGTGGAGGGCACCGGGGAGCTGTTTTTT	CASSSRVEGTGELFF
TRBV6-5	TRBD1	-	TRBJ2-1	TGTGCCAGCGCCTACAGGGGCGCCAAACAGAATGAGCAGTTCTTC	CASAYRGAKQNEQFF
TRBV19	-	-	TRBJ1-2	TGTGCCAGCAATTCAGGGGTTTACGGCTACACCTTC	CASNSGVYGYTF
TRBV19	-	once	TRBJ1-5	TGTGCCAGTAGTATAGTGAACGGTTATGAAAATCAGCCCCAGCATTTT	CASSIVNGYENQPQHF
TRBV7-2	TRBD1	-	TRBJ1-1	TGTGCCAGCCCCCGCCGGCAGGGGGGCACTGAAGCTTTCTTT	CASPRRQGGTEAFF
TRBV19	TRBD1	few	TRBJ1-1	TGTGCCAGTAGTATCGTAGGGGGCAGCCTGAACACTGAAGCTTTCTTT	CASSIVGGSLNTEAFF
TRBV5-1	-	-	TRBJ1-1	TGCGCCAGCAGCACCAACGAGGTTGCGGCTTTCTTT	CASSTNEVAAFF
TRBV6-5	-	-	TRBJ2-7	TGTGCCTCCAGGGGACCCTACGAGCAGTACTTC	CASRGPYEQYF
TRBV7-6	-	-	TRBJ1-3	TGTGCCAGCAGTTTAACCCAGGGAAACACCATATATTTT	CASSLTQGNTIYF
TRBV28	-	few	TRBJ1-2	TGTGCCAGCAGTTTATACGAGGACACTCGAGGAGGCTACACCTTC	CASSLYEDTRGGYTF